This is a list of T cell receptor beta chains from one sample in a study of TIL therapy for anti-PD-1-resistant metastatic lung cancer. The protocol was immunoSEQ multiplex PCR, while the TCRdb copy is restricted to in-frame clones and leaves out a portion. The sample lists 95,000 or so clones, 65% occurring once. This material consisted of tumor tissue, taken at baseline. All receptors come from a person aged 25 to 79 with non-small cell lung cancer. CDR3s include the opening cysteine and the closing phenylalanine or tryptophan. A D gene is named only where the DNA matches it firmly. Clone size is given for some rows only: seen once, a few or many times, or a class if the clone is expanded.

V gene	clone size	J gene	D gene	CDR3 DNA	CDR3 protein
TRBV7-2	-	TRBJ2-5	TRBD2	TGTGCCAGCAGCAAGACTAGCGGGGGGTATCCGGAGACCCAGTACTTC	CASSKTSGGYPETQYF
TRBV7-9	-	TRBJ2-3	TRBD2	TGTGCCAGCAGCCACGGACTAGCGGGACGCACAGATACGCAGTATTTT	CASSHGLAGRTDTQYF
TRBV7-6	-	TRBJ2-1	-	TGTGCCAGCAGCTTCGACCCAAGCTCCTACAATGAGCAGTTCTTC	CASSFDPSSYNEQFF
TRBV7-2	-	TRBJ2-7	TRBD1	TGTGCCAGCAGCACCGGGACAGAACATTACGAGCAGTACTTC	CASSTGTEHYEQYF
TRBV6-5	few	TRBJ2-1	TRBD2	TGTGCCAGCAGGGGACTAGCGGGAGTGACTGAGCAGTTCTTC	CASRGLAGVTEQFF
TRBV28	-	TRBJ2-4	TRBD1	TGTGCCAGCAGTTCGGGGACAGGCCCTAGCGTAGACAAAAACATTCAGTACTTC	CASSSGTGPSVDKNIQYF
TRBV30	-	TRBJ2-5	TRBD2	TGTGCCTGGACTAGCGGGAGTGGTGAGACCCAGTACTTC	CAWTSGSGETQYF
TRBV9	-	TRBJ2-3	TRBD2	TGTGCCAGCAGCGTAGGAGCGGGGGACACAGATACGCAGTATTTT	CASSVGAGDTDTQYF
TRBV7-3	-	TRBJ2-5	-	TGTGCCAGCAGCTTGGGGGGCAGAGAGACCCAGTACTTC	CASSLGGRETQYF
TRBV6-4	-	TRBJ2-7	TRBD1	TGTGCCAGCATCCCCGCCGGGACAGAGTCCTACGAGCAGTACTTC	CASIPAGTESYEQYF